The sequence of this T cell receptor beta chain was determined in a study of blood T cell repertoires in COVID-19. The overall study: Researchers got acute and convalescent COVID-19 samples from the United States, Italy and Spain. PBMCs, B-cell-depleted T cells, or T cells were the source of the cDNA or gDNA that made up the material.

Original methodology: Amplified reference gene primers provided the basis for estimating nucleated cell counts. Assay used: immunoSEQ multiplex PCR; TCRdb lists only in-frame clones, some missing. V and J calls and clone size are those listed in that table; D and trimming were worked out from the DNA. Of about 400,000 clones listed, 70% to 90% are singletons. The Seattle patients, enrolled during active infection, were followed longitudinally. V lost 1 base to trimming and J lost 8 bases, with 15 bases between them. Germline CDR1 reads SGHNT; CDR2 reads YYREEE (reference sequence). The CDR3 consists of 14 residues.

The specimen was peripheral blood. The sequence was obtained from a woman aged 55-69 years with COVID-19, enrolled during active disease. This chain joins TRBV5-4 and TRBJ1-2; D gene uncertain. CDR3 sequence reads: CASSLWAVPGGYTF. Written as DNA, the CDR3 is TGTGCCAGCAGCTTGTGGGCGGTTCCGGGAGGCTACACCTTC.